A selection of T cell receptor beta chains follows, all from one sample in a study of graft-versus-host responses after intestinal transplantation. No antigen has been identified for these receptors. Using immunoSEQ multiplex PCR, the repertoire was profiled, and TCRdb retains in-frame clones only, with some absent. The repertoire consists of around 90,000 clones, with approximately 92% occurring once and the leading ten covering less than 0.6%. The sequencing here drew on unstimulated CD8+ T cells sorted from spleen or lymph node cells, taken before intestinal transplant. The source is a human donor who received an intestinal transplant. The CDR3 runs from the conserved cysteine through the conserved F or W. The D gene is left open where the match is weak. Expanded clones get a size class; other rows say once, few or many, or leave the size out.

CDR3aa: CASSQVGTGYGYTF; CDR3nt: TGCGCCAGCAGCCAAGTCGGGACAGGATATGGCTACACCTTC; j_gene: TRBJ1-2; d_gene: TRBD1; v_gene: TRBV4-1; abundance: -
CDR3aa: CASSQAGNTEAFF; CDR3nt: TGCGCCAGCAGCCAAGCCGGGAACACTGAAGCTTTCTTT; j_gene: TRBJ1-1; d_gene: -; v_gene: TRBV4-1; abundance: once
CDR3aa: CSAHVGTGNYGYTF; CDR3nt: TGCAGCGCCCACGTAGGGACAGGGAACTATGGCTACACCTTC; j_gene: TRBJ1-2; d_gene: TRBD1; v_gene: TRBV29-1; abundance: -
CDR3aa: CASSFLPSPNTGELFF; CDR3nt: TGTGCCAGCAGCTTCCTTCCTAGCCCGAACACCGGGGAGCTGTTTTTT; j_gene: TRBJ2-2; d_gene: -; v_gene: TRBV5-6; abundance: -
CDR3aa: CASSFLAGPSSYEQYF; CDR3nt: TGTGCCAGCAGCTTCCTAGCGGGCCCGTCCTCCTACGAGCAGTACTTC; j_gene: TRBJ2-7; d_gene: TRBD2; v_gene: TRBV11-2; abundance: -
CDR3aa: CASSLDRGLYEQYF; CDR3nt: TGTGCCAGCAGCTTGGACAGGGGGCTATACGAGCAGTACTTC; j_gene: TRBJ2-7; d_gene: TRBD1; v_gene: TRBV5-8; abundance: -
CDR3aa: CASSEGTGHTDTQYF; CDR3nt: TGTGCCAGCAGTGAAGGGACAGGGCACACAGATACGCAGTATTTT; j_gene: TRBJ2-3; d_gene: TRBD1; v_gene: TRBV6-1; abundance: -
CDR3aa: CALGSGSFSYEQYF; CDR3nt: TGTGCCTTGGGTAGCGGGAGTTTCTCCTACGAGCAGTACTTC; j_gene: TRBJ2-7; d_gene: TRBD2; v_gene: TRBV30; abundance: -
CDR3aa: CASSHRLAGVDEQYF; CDR3nt: TGCGCCAGCAGCCACCGACTAGCGGGAGTTGACGAGCAGTACTTC; j_gene: TRBJ2-7; d_gene: TRBD2; v_gene: TRBV4-1; abundance: -
CDR3aa: CASSVGQPEAFF; CDR3nt: TGTGCCAGCAGCGTAGGACAGCCGGAAGCTTTCTTT; j_gene: TRBJ1-1; d_gene: -; v_gene: TRBV5-8; abundance: once
CDR3aa: CASSLTHLNRDYEQYF; CDR3nt: TGTGCCAGCAGCTTAACCCACCTTAACAGGGACTACGAGCAGTACTTC; j_gene: TRBJ2-7; d_gene: -; v_gene: TRBV11-2; abundance: -
CDR3aa: CASSILLSYEQYF; CDR3nt: TGTGCCAGTAGTATTCTTCTCTCCTACGAGCAGTACTTC; j_gene: TRBJ2-7; d_gene: -; v_gene: TRBV19; abundance: -
CDR3aa: CASSIGGNQETQYF; CDR3nt: TGTGCCAGTAGTATAGGTGGCAACCAAGAGACCCAGTACTTC; j_gene: TRBJ2-5; d_gene: -; v_gene: TRBV19; abundance: -
CDR3aa: CASSQGPGQGLLNEQFF; CDR3nt: TGCGCCAGCAGCCAGGGCCCGGGACAGGGATTGTTGAATGAGCAGTTCTTC; j_gene: TRBJ2-1; d_gene: TRBD1; v_gene: TRBV4-1; abundance: -
CDR3aa: CAWAGAYEQYF; CDR3nt: TGTGCCTGGGCAGGGGCCTACGAGCAGTACTTC; j_gene: TRBJ2-7; d_gene: -; v_gene: TRBV30; abundance: -
CDR3aa: CASSTGTSGRGHLYEQYF; CDR3nt: TGTGCCAGTAGTACCGGGACTAGCGGGAGAGGTCATCTATACGAGCAGTACTTC; j_gene: TRBJ2-7; d_gene: TRBD2; v_gene: TRBV19; abundance: -
CDR3aa: CASSLLFSSLTDTQYF; CDR3nt: TGTGCCAGCAGTTTATTGTTTTCTAGCCTCACAGATACGCAGTATTTT; j_gene: TRBJ2-3; d_gene: -; v_gene: TRBV28; abundance: once
CDR3aa: CASSLWGQENIQYF; CDR3nt: TGTGCCAGCAGCTTGTGGGGACAGGAAAACATTCAGTACTTC; j_gene: TRBJ2-4; d_gene: TRBD1; v_gene: TRBV5-8; abundance: once
CDR3aa: CASSLAATGVNEQFF; CDR3nt: TGCGCCAGCAGCTTGGCAGCGACAGGGGTCAATGAGCAGTTCTTC; j_gene: TRBJ2-1; d_gene: TRBD1; v_gene: TRBV5-1; abundance: -
CDR3aa: CASSQDQGTGTDTQYF; CDR3nt: TGTGCCAGCAGCCAAGATCAGGGGACCGGCACAGATACGCAGTATTTT; j_gene: TRBJ2-3; d_gene: -; v_gene: TRBV4-2; abundance: few
CDR3aa: CASSYLEAGGPGEQYF; CDR3nt: TGTGCCAGCAGTTACCTGGAGGCAGGGGGACCGGGGGAGCAGTACTTC; j_gene: TRBJ2-7; d_gene: TRBD1; v_gene: TRBV6-5; abundance: -
CDR3aa: CAWSAAASGRAWGGEQFF; CDR3nt: TGTGCCTGGAGCGCGGCGGCTAGCGGGAGGGCCTGGGGGGGTGAGCAGTTCTTC; j_gene: TRBJ2-1; d_gene: TRBD2; v_gene: TRBV30; abundance: -
CDR3aa: CASSQGLGYTF; CDR3nt: TGTGCCAGTTCTCAGGGACTGGGCTACACCTTC; j_gene: TRBJ1-2; d_gene: -; v_gene: TRBV19; abundance: -
CDR3aa: CASSQLSQAELSYNEQFF; CDR3nt: TGTGCCAGCAGCCAGCTCTCCCAAGCGGAGCTCTCCTACAATGAGCAGTTCTTC; j_gene: TRBJ2-1; d_gene: -; v_gene: TRBV7-6; abundance: -
CDR3aa: CASSQVIPLAALPYEQYF; CDR3nt: TGCGCCAGCAGCCAAGTAATCCCCCTAGCGGCTCTTCCCTACGAGCAGTACTTC; j_gene: TRBJ2-7; d_gene: TRBD2; v_gene: TRBV4-1; abundance: once
CDR3aa: CASSVVTSGYSEQYF; CDR3nt: TGTGCCAGCAGCGTAGTGACTAGTGGGTACAGCGAGCAGTACTTC; j_gene: TRBJ2-7; d_gene: -; v_gene: TRBV9; abundance: -
CDR3aa: CAWAGGNEQFF; CDR3nt: TGTGCCTGGGCAGGGGGAAATGAGCAGTTCTTC; j_gene: TRBJ2-1; d_gene: TRBD1; v_gene: TRBV30; abundance: -
CDR3aa: CASSIGAGAYNQPQHF; CDR3nt: TGTGCCAGTAGTATAGGGGCAGGGGCCTACAATCAGCCCCAGCATTTT; j_gene: TRBJ1-5; d_gene: -; v_gene: TRBV19; abundance: -
CDR3aa: CASSRTASDEKLFF; CDR3nt: TGTGCCAGCAGCCGGACAGCTTCGGATGAAAAACTGTTTTTT; j_gene: TRBJ1-4; d_gene: -; v_gene: TRBV7-9; abundance: -
CDR3aa: CASSLETGFYGYTF; CDR3nt: TGTGCCAGCAGCTTAGAAACAGGGTTCTATGGCTACACCTTC; j_gene: TRBJ1-2; d_gene: -; v_gene: TRBV7-8; abundance: -
CDR3aa: CASSESGFRAEAFF; CDR3nt: TGTGCCAGCAGCGAGTCAGGGTTTAGAGCCGAAGCTTTCTTT; j_gene: TRBJ1-1; d_gene: -; v_gene: TRBV9; abundance: -
CDR3aa: CSVGTSSYEQYF; CDR3nt: TGCAGCGTGGGGACTAGCTCCTACGAGCAGTACTTC; j_gene: TRBJ2-7; d_gene: TRBD2; v_gene: TRBV29-1; abundance: -
CDR3aa: CANAYFTSTGDYGYTF; CDR3nt: TGTGCCAACGCCTATTTTACTTCAACAGGTGACTATGGCTACACCTTC; j_gene: TRBJ1-2; d_gene: -; v_gene: TRBV28; abundance: -
CDR3aa: CASGGGENEQFF; CDR3nt: TGTGCCAGCGGAGGGGGCGAGAATGAGCAGTTCTTC; j_gene: TRBJ2-1; d_gene: -; v_gene: TRBV6-5; abundance: -
CDR3aa: CASSLYADSYEQYF; CDR3nt: TGTGCCAGCAGCTTGTATGCAGACTCCTACGAGCAGTACTTC; j_gene: TRBJ2-7; d_gene: -; v_gene: TRBV7-9; abundance: -
CDR3aa: CASSPGGGEQYF; CDR3nt: TGTGCCAGCAGCCCTGGCGGAGGCGAGCAGTACTTC; j_gene: TRBJ2-7; d_gene: -; v_gene: TRBV6-1; abundance: -
CDR3aa: CASSLLGENTEAFF; CDR3nt: TGTGCCAGCAGCTTGCTCGGGGAGAACACTGAAGCTTTCTTT; j_gene: TRBJ1-1; d_gene: -; v_gene: TRBV5-6; abundance: -
CDR3aa: CASSLTSGGGTDTQYF; CDR3nt: TGTGCCAGCAGCCTCACTAGCGGGGGGGGCACAGATACGCAGTATTTT; j_gene: TRBJ2-3; d_gene: TRBD2; v_gene: TRBV9; abundance: -
CDR3aa: CASSGGREGGEQYF; CDR3nt: TGTGCCAGCAGCGGGGGGAGGGAAGGGGGCGAGCAGTACTTC; j_gene: TRBJ2-7; d_gene: -; v_gene: TRBV7-9; abundance: -
CDR3aa: CAWSGGGLTYEQYF; CDR3nt: TGTGCCTGGAGCGGCGGGGGGTTGACCTACGAGCAGTACTTC; j_gene: TRBJ2-7; d_gene: TRBD2; v_gene: TRBV30; abundance: -
CDR3aa: CASSLTSRIYNEQFF; CDR3nt: TGCGCCAGCAGCCTTACTAGCCGAATATACAATGAGCAGTTCTTC; j_gene: TRBJ2-1; d_gene: -; v_gene: TRBV5-1; abundance: -
CDR3aa: CASSLVSGRNTGELFF; CDR3nt: TGTGCCAGCAGTTTAGTTAGCGGCAGGAACACCGGGGAGCTGTTTTTT; j_gene: TRBJ2-2; d_gene: -; v_gene: TRBV27; abundance: -
CDR3aa: CAICSGENNEQFF; CDR3nt: TGTGCCATCTGTAGCGGGGAAAACAATGAGCAGTTCTTC; j_gene: TRBJ2-1; d_gene: TRBD2; v_gene: TRBV28; abundance: -
CDR3aa: CASSPSGSLADTQYF; CDR3nt: TGTGCCAGCAGCCCTAGCGGGAGTCTCGCGGATACGCAGTATTTT; j_gene: TRBJ2-3; d_gene: TRBD2; v_gene: TRBV27; abundance: -
CDR3aa: CASSLGEIRSEAFF; CDR3nt: TGCGCCAGCAGCTTGGGGGAGATCCGGTCTGAAGCTTTCTTT; j_gene: TRBJ1-1; d_gene: -; v_gene: TRBV5-1; abundance: -
CDR3aa: CASSFSNEQFF; CDR3nt: TGTGCCAGCAGCTTTAGTAATGAGCAGTTCTTC; j_gene: TRBJ2-1; d_gene: -; v_gene: TRBV5-6; abundance: -
CDR3aa: CASQLMTGAKNIQYF; CDR3nt: TGTGCCAGCCAGTTGATGACAGGGGCCAAAAACATTCAGTACTTC; j_gene: TRBJ2-4; d_gene: TRBD1; v_gene: TRBV19; abundance: once
CDR3aa: CASSQRLAGNKYNEQFF; CDR3nt: TGTGCCAGCAGCCAACGGCTAGCGGGAAATAAGTACAATGAGCAGTTCTTC; j_gene: TRBJ2-1; d_gene: TRBD2; v_gene: TRBV4-2; abundance: -
CDR3aa: CASSFYPNTEAFF; CDR3nt: TGTGCCAGCAGCTTCTATCCGAACACTGAAGCTTTCTTT; j_gene: TRBJ1-1; d_gene: -; v_gene: TRBV7-2; abundance: -
CDR3aa: CASSLVTPGQDEKLFF; CDR3nt: TGCGCCAGCAGCTTAGTAACACCGGGACAGGATGAAAAACTGTTTTTT; j_gene: TRBJ1-4; d_gene: TRBD1; v_gene: TRBV7-8; abundance: -
CDR3aa: CASYPFVGSSYNEQFF; CDR3nt: TGTGCCAGCTACCCCTTTGTGGGGAGCTCCTACAATGAGCAGTTCTTC; j_gene: TRBJ2-1; d_gene: -; v_gene: TRBV27; abundance: -
CDR3aa: CASRGLLQETQYF; CDR3nt: TGTGCCAGCAGGGGGCTGCTCCAAGAGACCCAGTACTTC; j_gene: TRBJ2-5; d_gene: -; v_gene: TRBV28; abundance: -
CDR3aa: CASSLEDTPAYEQYF; CDR3nt: TGCGCCAGCAGCTTGGAGGACACGCCCGCCTACGAGCAGTACTTC; j_gene: TRBJ2-7; d_gene: -; v_gene: TRBV5-1; abundance: -
CDR3aa: CASRGQGALSSYNEQFF; CDR3nt: TGTGCCAGCAGGGGACAGGGGGCCCTGAGCTCCTACAATGAGCAGTTCTTC; j_gene: TRBJ2-1; d_gene: TRBD1; v_gene: TRBV2; abundance: -
CDR3aa: CASSQTQGAGDYEQYF; CDR3nt: TGCGCCAGCAGCCAGACACAGGGAGCCGGCGACTACGAGCAGTACTTC; j_gene: TRBJ2-7; d_gene: -; v_gene: TRBV4-1; abundance: -
CDR3aa: CSVEERSGMAYEQYF; CDR3nt: TGCAGCGTTGAAGAGCGGTCAGGGATGGCCTACGAGCAGTACTTC; j_gene: TRBJ2-7; d_gene: -; v_gene: TRBV29-1; abundance: -
CDR3aa: CASKSSNTGELFF; CDR3nt: TGCGCCAGCAAATCCTCGAACACCGGGGAGCTGTTTTTT; j_gene: TRBJ2-2; d_gene: -; v_gene: TRBV4-1; abundance: -
CDR3aa: CAWNANEAFF; CDR3nt: TGTGCCTGGAATGCGAATGAAGCTTTCTTT; j_gene: TRBJ1-1; d_gene: -; v_gene: TRBV30; abundance: once